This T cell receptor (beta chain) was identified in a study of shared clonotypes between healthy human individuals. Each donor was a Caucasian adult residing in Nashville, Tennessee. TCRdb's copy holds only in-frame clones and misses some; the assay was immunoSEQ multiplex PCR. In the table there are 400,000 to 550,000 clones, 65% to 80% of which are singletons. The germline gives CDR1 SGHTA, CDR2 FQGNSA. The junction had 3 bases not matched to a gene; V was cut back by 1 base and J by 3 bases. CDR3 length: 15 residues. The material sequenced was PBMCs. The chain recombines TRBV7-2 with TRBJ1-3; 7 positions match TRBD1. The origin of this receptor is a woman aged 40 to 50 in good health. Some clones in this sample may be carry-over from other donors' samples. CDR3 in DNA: TGTGCCAGCAGCTTAGATCCAGGGGGTGGAAACACCATATATTTT. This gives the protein CASSLDPGGGNTIYF. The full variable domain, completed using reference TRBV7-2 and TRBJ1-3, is GAGVSQSPSNKVTEKGKDVELRCDPISGHTALYWYRQSLGQGLEFLIYFQGNSAPDKSGLPSDRFSAERTGGSVSTLTIQRTQQEDSAVYLCASSLDPGGGNTIYFGEGSWLTVV.